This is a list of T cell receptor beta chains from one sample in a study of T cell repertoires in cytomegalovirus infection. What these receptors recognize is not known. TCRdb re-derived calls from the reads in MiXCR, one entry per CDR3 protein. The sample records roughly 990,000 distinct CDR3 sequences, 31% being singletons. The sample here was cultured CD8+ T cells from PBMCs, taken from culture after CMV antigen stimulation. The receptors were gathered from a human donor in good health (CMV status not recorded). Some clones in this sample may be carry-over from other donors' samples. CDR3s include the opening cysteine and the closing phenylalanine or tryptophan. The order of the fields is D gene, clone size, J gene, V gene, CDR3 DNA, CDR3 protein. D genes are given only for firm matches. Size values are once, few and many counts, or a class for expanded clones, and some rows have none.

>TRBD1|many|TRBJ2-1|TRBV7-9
TGTGCCAGCAGCTACGACCGGGACAGGGAGTTTGAGCAGTTCTTC
CASSYDRDREFEQFF
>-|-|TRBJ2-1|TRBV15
TGTGCCACCCAGGGGCCTGGAGCATACAATGAGCAGTTCTTC
CATQGPGAYNEQFF
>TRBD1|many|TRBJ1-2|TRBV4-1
TGCGCCAGCAGCCAACCCGGACAGGATGGCTACACCTTC
CASSQPGQDGYTF
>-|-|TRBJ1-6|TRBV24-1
TGTGCCACCAGTGGGCGAAAGGCGAATTCACCCCTCCACTTT
CATSGRKANSPLHF
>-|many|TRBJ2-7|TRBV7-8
TGTGCCAGCAGCTTAGCGGCAGGGTCAAGCTCCTACGAGCAGTACTTC
CASSLAAGSSSYEQYF
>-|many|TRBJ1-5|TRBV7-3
TGTGCCAGCAGCACCTGGACAGCTAGCAATCAGCCCCAGCATTTT
CASSTWTASNQPQHF
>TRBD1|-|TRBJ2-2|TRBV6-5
TGTGCCAGCAGTTACTCGAGCCCCGATGGACAGGGGTGGACCGGGGAGCTGTTTTTT
CASSYSSPDGQGWTGELFF
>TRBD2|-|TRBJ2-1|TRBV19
TGTGCCAGTAGCGGGGGGGCTATTTATGAGCAGTTCTTC
CASSGGAIYEQFF
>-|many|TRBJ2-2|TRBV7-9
TGTGCCAGCAGCGCGACAGGGGAGGGAGGAACCGGGGAGCTGTTTTTT
CASSATGEGGTGELFF
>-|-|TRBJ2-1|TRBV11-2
TGTGCCAGCGGATTCCTTGAGGCCAATGAGCAGTTCTTC
CASGFLEANEQFF
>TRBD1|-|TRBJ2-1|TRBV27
TGTGCCAGCAGTACTCTCCCCGGGACAGGGACCCTCTTC
CASSTLPGTGTLF
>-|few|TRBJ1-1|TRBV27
TGTGCCAGCAGTTTACTTTGGGGGGAAACTGAAGCTTTCTTT
CASSLLWGETEAFF
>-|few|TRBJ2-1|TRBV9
TGTGCCAGCAGCGGGGCAGGGCCCTACAATGAGCAGTTCTTC
CASSGAGPYNEQFF
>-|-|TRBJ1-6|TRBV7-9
TGTGCCAGCAGCCGAGGGGTCGTAAAGTATAATTCACCCCTCCACTTT
CASSRGVVKYNSPLHF
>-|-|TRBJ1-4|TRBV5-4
TGTGCCAGCAGCGGGAAGAATGCAACTAATGAAAAACTGTTTTTT
CASSGKNATNEKLFF
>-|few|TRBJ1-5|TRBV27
TGTGCCAGCGACAAGGGGTCAACCCGGGAGCAGCCCCAGCATTTT
CASDKGSTREQPQHF
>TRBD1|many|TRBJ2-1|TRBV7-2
TGTGCCAGCAGCTTAGGTTTCGGGACAGGGGGATTGGGCTCCTACAATGAGCAGTTCTTC
CASSLGFGTGGLGSYNEQFF
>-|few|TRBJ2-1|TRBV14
TGTGCCAGCAGCCATAGAAACAGGGTGAATGAGCAGTTCTTC
CASSHRNRVNEQFF
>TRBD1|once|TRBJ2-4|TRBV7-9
TGTGCCAGCAGCCAAAGAATAGGGGACAGCGCTTTTGTTCAGTACTTC
CASSQRIGDSAFVQYF
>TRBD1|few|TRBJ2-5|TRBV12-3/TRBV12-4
TGTGCCAGCAGTTTTTTAGGGGGCAGGGAAGAGACCCAGTACTTC
CASSFLGGREETQYF
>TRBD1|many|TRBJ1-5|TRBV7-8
TGTGCCAGCAGCCAGCAGGGACAGGGCAATCAGCCCCAGCATTTT
CASSQQGQGNQPQHF
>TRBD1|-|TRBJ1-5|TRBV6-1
TGTGCCAGCAGGCCCCAGGGGGATCAGCCCCAGCATTTT
CASRPQGDQPQHF
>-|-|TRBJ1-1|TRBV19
TGTGCCAGTAGTCAAAACCGGAGGAGAGGGGAAGACACTGAAGCTTTCTTT
CASSQNRRRGEDTEAFF
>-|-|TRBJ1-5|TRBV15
TGTGCCACCAGCACGGGACTGTGGGGATATAGCAATCAGCCCCAGCATTTT
CATSTGLWGYSNQPQHF
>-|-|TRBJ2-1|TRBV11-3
TGTGCCAGCAGCTTTTACCCGGGGCCGCGGAATGAGCAGTTCTTC
CASSFYPGPRNEQFF
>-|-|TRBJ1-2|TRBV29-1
TGCAGCGTTTCACAGGGTGATTACTATGGCTACACCTTC
CSVSQGDYYGYTF
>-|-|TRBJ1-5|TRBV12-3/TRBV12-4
TGTGCCAGCAGTTCCTCATCGGACTCCGGCTGGTATAGCAATCAGCCCCAGCATTTT
CASSSSSDSGWYSNQPQHF
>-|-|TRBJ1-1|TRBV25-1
TGTGCCAGTAGTCCCCAACGTCTGGGGGCGGTGAACACTGAAGCTTTCTTT
CASSPQRLGAVNTEAFF
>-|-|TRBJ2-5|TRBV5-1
TGCGCCAGCAGCTTGGATGTAGGGGAAGAGACCCAGTACTTC
CASSLDVGEETQYF